A selection of T cell receptor beta chains follows, all from one sample in a study of ipilimumab plus nivolumab after autologous stem cell transplantation. The table came from immunoSEQ multiplex PCR; TCRdb's copy has only in-frame clones and leaves some out. Here the sample spans fewer than 20,000 clones, around 81% being singletons. The sample here was PBMCs, taken in a trial of ipilimumab plus nivolumab as post-transplant consolidation. The source of these receptors is a male donor with diffuse large B-cell lymphoma. Each CDR3 is given with its conserved first and last residue. Fields, in order: V gene, J gene, D gene, CDR3 DNA, CDR3 protein. D genes are given only for firm matches.

>TRBV5-6|TRBJ1-1|-
TGTGCCAGCAGCTTGAGAGGGGTGCCCATGAACACTGAAGCTTTCTTT
CASSLRGVPMNTEAFF
>TRBV9|TRBJ1-2|-
TGTGCCAGCAGCGTAGGCTGGGGGTTAGACTATGGCTACACCTTC
CASSVGWGLDYGYTF
>TRBV5-1|TRBJ2-5|TRBD2
TGCGCCAGCAGCTTGTCGGGACTAGCAGTGGAGACCCAGTACTTC
CASSLSGLAVETQYF
>TRBV19|TRBJ2-2|TRBD1
TGTGCCAGTAGTCCTCGGACAGGGTTCGGGTACACCGGGGAGCTGTTTTTT
CASSPRTGFGYTGELFF
>TRBV2|TRBJ2-1|-
TGTGCCACCCCGAGGGGCGGGGACCATCTCAGTGAGCAGTTCTTC
CATPRGGDHLSEQFF
>TRBV19|TRBJ1-5|TRBD1
TGTGCCAGTAGGGACGACAGGGAGGGGTTCAATCAGCCCCAGCATTTT
CASRDDREGFNQPQHF
>TRBV9|TRBJ2-2|-
TGTGCCAGCAGCGTAGGGGGCGGGGAGCTGTTTTTT
CASSVGGGELFF
>TRBV5-1|TRBJ2-7|-
TGCGCCAGCAGCTTGGTGCCGGCCGAGGGGGCCTACGAGCAGTACTTC
CASSLVPAEGAYEQYF
>TRBV18|TRBJ1-1|-
TGTGCCAGCTCACCGTCGGGAGTAGGGTACACTGAAGCTTTCTTT
CASSPSGVGYTEAFF
>TRBV10-3|TRBJ1-1|-
TGTGCCACCCGGCAGGAACAGGGAGGCACTGAAGCTTTCTTT
CATRQEQGGTEAFF